This TCR beta chain emerged from a study of CD8+ T cells in alopecia areata. The study's findings and limits: Compared with normal scalp, lesional scalp had higher clonality and more expanded CD8+ clones.

Details on this clone: Its antigen remains unidentified.

Lesional scalp punch biopsies and peripheral blood came from alopecia areata patients. RNA was extracted and reverse transcribed into cDNA as the sequencing template. Assay used: immunoSEQ multiplex PCR; TCRdb lists only in-frame clones, some missing. The sample shows around 82,000 clones, roughly 51% of them seen only once. The CDR3 contains 15 residues. Germline V CDR1 and CDR2: SEHNR, FQNEAQ (reference sequence). The germline V and J ends were trimmed by 4 bases and 1 base, with 13 bases remaining between them. This receptor was obtained from a human donor with alopecia areata. The sequenced material came from NKG2D-high CD8+ T cells sorted from blood. The V gene is TRBV7-9, the J gene TRBJ1-1; no clear D gene. CDR3 sequence: CASSWGSEGNTEAFF. The CDR3 DNA reads TGTGCCAGCAGCTGGGGTTCAGAGGGGAACACTGAAGCTTTCTTT.